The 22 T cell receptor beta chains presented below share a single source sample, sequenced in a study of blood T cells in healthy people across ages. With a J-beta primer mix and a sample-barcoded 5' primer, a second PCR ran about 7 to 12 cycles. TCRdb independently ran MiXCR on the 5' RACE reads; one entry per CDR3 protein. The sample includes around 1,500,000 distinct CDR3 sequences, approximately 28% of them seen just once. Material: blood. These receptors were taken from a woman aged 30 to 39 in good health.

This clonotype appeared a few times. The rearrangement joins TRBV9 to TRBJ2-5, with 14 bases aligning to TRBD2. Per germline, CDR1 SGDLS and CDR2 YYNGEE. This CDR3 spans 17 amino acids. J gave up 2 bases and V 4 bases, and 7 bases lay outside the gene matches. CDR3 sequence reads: CASSLGLAGGFQETQYF. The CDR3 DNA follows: TGTGCCAGCAGCCTTGGACTAGCGGGGGGTTTTCAAGAGACCCAGTACTTC.

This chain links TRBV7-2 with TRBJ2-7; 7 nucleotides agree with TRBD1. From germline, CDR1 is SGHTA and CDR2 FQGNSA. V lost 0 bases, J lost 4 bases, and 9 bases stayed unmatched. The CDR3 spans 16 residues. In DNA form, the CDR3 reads TGTGCCAGCAGCTTAGCCCCGGGACAGAATCTATACGAGCAGTACTTC. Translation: CASSLAPGQNLYEQYF.

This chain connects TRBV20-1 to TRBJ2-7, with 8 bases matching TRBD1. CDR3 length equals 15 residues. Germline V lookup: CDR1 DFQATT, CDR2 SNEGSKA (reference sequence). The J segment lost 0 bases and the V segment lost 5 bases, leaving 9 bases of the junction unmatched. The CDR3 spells CSAYRTGTSSYEQYF. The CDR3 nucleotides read TGCAGTGCTTACCGGACAGGGACGAGCTCCTACGAGCAGTACTTC.

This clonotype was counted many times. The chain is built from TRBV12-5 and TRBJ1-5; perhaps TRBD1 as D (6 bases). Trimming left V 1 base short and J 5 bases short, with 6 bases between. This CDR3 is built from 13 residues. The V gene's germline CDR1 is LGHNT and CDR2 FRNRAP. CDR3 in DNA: TGTGCTAGTGGTTTGGAGGGGGATCAGCCCCAGCATTTT. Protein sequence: CASGLEGDQPQHF.

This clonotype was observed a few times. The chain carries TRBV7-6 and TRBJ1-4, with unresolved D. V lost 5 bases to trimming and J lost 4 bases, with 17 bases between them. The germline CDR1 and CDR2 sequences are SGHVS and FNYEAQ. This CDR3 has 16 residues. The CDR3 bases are TGTGCCAGCAGCCTAGACCCTCCAGGCCTTAATGAAAAACTGTTTTTT. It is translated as CASSLDPPGLNEKLFF. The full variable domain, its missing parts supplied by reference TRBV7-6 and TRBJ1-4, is GAGVSQSPRYKVTKRGQDVALRCDPISGHVSLYWYRQALGQGPEFLTYFNYEAQQDKSGLPNDRFSAERPEGSISTLTIQRTEQRDSAMYRCASSLDPPGLNEKLFFGSGTQLSVL.

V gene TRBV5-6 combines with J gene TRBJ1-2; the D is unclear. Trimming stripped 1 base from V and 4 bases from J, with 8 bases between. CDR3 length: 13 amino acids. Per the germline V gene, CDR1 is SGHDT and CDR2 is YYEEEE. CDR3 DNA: TGTGCCAGCAGCTTGTGGGGTAGCTATGGCTACACCTTC. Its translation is CASSLWGSYGYTF.

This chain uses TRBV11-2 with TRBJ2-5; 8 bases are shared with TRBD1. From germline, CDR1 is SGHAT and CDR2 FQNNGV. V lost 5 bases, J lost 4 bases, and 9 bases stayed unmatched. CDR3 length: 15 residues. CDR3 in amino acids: CASSRPDRDGETQYF. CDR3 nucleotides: TGTGCCAGCAGCCGTCCGGACAGGGACGGAGAGACCCAGTACTTC.

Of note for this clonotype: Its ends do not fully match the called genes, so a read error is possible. The CDR3 sequence: CASSQSPGEQFF. Written as DNA, the CDR3 is TGTGCCAGCAGCCAAAGCCCGGGTGAGCAGTTCTTT. The gene calls are TRBV3-1 and TRBJ2-1, with D unresolved. CDR1 LGHDT and CDR2 YNNKEL come from the germline V gene (reference sequence). The CDR3 is 12 residues long.

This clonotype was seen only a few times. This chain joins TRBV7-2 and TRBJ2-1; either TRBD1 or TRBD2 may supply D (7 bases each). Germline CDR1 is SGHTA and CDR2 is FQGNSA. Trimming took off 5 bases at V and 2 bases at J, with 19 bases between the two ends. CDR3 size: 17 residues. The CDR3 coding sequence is TGTGCCAGCAGCCGCAGGGGGGGAGGGGGTACCTACAATGAGCAGTTCTTC. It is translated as CASSRRGGGGTYNEQFF.

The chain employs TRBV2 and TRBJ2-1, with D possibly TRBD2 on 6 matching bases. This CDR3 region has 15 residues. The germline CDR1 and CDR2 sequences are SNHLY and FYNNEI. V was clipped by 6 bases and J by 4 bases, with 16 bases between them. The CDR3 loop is CASSSGTQEYNEQFF. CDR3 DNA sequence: TGTGCCAGCAGCTCCGGGACTCAAGAATACAATGAGCAGTTCTTC.

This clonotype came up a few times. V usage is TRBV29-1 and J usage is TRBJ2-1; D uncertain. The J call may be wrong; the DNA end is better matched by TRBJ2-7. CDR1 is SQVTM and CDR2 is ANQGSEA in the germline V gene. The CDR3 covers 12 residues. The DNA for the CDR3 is TGCAGCGTTGGACATTCCTACAATGAGCAGTACTTC. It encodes CSVGHSYNEQYF.

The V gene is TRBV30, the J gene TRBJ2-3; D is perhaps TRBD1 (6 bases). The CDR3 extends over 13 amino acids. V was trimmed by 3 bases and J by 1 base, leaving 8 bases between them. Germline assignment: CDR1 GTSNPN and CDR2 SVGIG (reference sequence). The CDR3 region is CAWRTGRTDTQYF. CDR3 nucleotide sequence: TGTGCCTGGAGAACAGGGCGCACAGATACGCAGTATTTT.

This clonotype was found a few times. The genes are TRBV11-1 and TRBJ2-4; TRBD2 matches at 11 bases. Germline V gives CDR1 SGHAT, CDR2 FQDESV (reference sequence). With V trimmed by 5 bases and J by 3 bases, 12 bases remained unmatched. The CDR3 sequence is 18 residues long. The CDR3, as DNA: TGTGCCAGCAGCCAGAGACTAGCGGGGCTTTCCGGCAAAAACATTCAGTACTTC. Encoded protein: CASSQRLAGLSGKNIQYF.

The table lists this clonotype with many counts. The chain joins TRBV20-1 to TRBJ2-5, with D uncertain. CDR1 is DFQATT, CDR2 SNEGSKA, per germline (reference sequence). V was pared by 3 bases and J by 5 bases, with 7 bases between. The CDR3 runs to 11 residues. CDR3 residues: CSASFGETQYF. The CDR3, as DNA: TGCAGTGCTAGCTTCGGGGAGACCCAGTACTTC.

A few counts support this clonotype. CDR3 in DNA: TGTGCCAGCGCACAAGGGTTGACGGGACGCAATGAGCAGTTCTTC. Protein sequence: CASAQGLTGRNEQFF. V and J are TRBV27 and TRBJ2-1; D possibly uses TRBD1 or TRBD2 (5 bases each). Germline V gene sequence: CDR1 MNHEY, CDR2 SMNVEV (reference sequence). CDR3 length: 15 amino acids. Trimming pared 8 bases from V and 6 bases from J, leaving 20 bases between.

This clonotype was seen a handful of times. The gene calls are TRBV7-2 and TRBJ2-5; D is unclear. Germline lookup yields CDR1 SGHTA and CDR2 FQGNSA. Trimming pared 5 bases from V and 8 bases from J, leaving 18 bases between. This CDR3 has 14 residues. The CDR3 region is CASSPSLEDPTQYF. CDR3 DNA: TGTGCCAGCAGCCCATCACTGGAAGATCCCACCCAGTACTTC. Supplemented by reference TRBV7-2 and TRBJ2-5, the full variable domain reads GAGVSQSPSNKVTEKGKDVELRCDPISGHTALYWYRQSLGQGLEFLIYFQGNSAPDKSGLPSDRFSAERTGGSVSTLTIQRTQQEDSAVYLCASSPSLEDPTQYFGPGTRLLVL.

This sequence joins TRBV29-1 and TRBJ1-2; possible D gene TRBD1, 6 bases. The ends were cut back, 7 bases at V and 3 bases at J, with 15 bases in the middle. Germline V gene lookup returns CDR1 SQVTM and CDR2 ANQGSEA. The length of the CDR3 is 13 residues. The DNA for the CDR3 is TGCAGCGCCGCCCGGACAGCACACTATGGCTACACCTTC. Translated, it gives CSAARTAHYGYTF. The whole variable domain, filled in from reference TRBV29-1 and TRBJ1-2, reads SAVISQKPSRDICQRGTSLTIQCQVDSQVTMMFWYRQQPGQSLTLIATANQGSEATYESGFVIDKFPISRPNLTFSTLTVSNMSPEDSSIYLCSAARTAHYGYTFGSGTRLTVV.

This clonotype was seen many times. The CDR3 is CASSLRQGLGNEQFF. In DNA, the CDR3 is TGTGCCAGCAGCTTGAGACAGGGGCTAGGCAATGAGCAGTTCTTC. V gene TRBV5-5 combines with J gene TRBJ2-1; 8 nucleotides match TRBD1. V lost 1 base, J lost 6 bases, and 6 bases stayed unmatched. The CDR3 consists of 15 residues. Germline CDR1 and CDR2: SGHKS and YYEKEE (reference sequence).

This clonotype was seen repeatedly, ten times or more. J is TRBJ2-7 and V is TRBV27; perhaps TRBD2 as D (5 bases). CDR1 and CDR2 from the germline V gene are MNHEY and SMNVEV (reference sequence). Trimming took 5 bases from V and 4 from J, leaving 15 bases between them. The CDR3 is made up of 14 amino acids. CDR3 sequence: CASSSTSGEYEQYF. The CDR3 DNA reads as TGTGCCAGCAGTAGTACGTCCGGGGAGTACGAGCAGTACTTC.

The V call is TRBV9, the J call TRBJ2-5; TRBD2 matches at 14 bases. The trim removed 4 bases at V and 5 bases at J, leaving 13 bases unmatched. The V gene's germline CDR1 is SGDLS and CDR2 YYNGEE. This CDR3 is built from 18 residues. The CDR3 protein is CASSLGLAGGRAEETQYF. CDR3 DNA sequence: TGTGCCAGCAGCCTAGGACTAGCGGGAGGACGGGCAGAGGAGACCCAGTACTTC.

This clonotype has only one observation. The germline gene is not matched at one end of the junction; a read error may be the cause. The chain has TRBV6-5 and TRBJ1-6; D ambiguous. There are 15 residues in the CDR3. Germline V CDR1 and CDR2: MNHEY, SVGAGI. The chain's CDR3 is CANSYSVVPNSPLHF. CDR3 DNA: TGTGCCAACAGTTACTCGGTAGTGCCGAATTCACCCCTCCACTTT.

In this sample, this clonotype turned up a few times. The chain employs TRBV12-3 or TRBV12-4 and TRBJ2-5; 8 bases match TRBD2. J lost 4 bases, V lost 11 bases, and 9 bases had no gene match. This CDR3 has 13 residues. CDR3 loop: CAAARGGPETQYF. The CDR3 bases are TGTGCCGCTGCTCGGGGGGGCCCAGAGACCCAGTACTTC.